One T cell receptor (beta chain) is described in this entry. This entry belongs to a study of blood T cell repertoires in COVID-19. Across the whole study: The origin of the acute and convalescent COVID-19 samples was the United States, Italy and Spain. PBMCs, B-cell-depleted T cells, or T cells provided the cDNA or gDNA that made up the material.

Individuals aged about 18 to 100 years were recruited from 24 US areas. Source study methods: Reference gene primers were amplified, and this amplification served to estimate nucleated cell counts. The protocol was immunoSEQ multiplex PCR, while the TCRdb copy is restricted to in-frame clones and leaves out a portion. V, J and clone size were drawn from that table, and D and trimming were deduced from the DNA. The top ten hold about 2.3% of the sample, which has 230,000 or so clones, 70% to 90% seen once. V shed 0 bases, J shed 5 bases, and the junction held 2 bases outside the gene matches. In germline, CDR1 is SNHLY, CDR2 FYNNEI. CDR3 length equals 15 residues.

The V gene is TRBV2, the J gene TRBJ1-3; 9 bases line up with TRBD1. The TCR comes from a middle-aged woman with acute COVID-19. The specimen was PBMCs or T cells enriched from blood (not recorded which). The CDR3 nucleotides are TGTGCCAGCAGTGAAGCCGGGACAGGGAGAAACACCATATATTTT. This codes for CASSEAGTGRNTIYF.